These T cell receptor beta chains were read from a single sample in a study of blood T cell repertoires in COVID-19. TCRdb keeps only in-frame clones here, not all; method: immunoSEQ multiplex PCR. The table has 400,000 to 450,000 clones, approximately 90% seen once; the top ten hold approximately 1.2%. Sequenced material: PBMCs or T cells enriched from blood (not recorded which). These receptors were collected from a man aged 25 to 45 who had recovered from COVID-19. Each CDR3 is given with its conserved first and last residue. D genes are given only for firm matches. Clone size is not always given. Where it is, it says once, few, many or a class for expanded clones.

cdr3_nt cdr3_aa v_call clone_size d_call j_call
TGTGCCAGCAGCTTAGAACCGGGACTAGCCTTTACCGGGGAGCTGTTTTTT CASSLEPGLAFTGELFF TRBV7-3 NA TRBD2 TRBJ2-2
TGTGCCAGTAACCGATCTATTCGCGGGGAGCTAGACCAAGAGACCCAGTACTTC CASNRSIRGELDQETQYF TRBV19 NA NA TRBJ2-5
TGTGCCAGCAGACCTCCTAGTTCCCACAATGAGCAGTTCTTC CASRPPSSHNEQFF TRBV28 NA NA TRBJ2-1
TGCAGTGCTATAAACACTGAAGCTTTCTTT CSAINTEAFF TRBV20-1 NA NA TRBJ1-1
TGTGCCAGCAGCCCCCTTGCTAGCGGGGGGAACACCGGGGAGCTGTTTTTT CASSPLASGGNTGELFF TRBV7-9 NA TRBD2 TRBJ2-2
TGTGCCAGCAGTGAAGTGGCGGGAGACGCCAAAAACATTCAGTACTTC CASSEVAGDAKNIQYF TRBV6-1 NA TRBD2 TRBJ2-4
TGCGCCAGCAGCCCAACAGGGGGCAAAATGGGTGGCTACACCTTC CASSPTGGKMGGYTF TRBV5-1 NA TRBD1 TRBJ1-2
TGTGCCAGCAGCCTACAGGGGTTCAACGAGCAGTACTTC CASSLQGFNEQYF TRBV11-2 NA TRBD1 TRBJ2-7
TGTGCCACCAGCAGAGAGGGGGGAGGGGGAGAGACCCAGTACTTC CATSREGGGGETQYF TRBV15 NA NA TRBJ2-5
TGCGCCAGCAGATTAGACAGCTCCTACGAGCAGTACTTC CASRLDSSYEQYF TRBV5-1 NA NA TRBJ2-7
TGCGCCAGCAGCCGAGGACAGGGTCCCTACGAGCAGTACTTC CASSRGQGPYEQYF TRBV4-1 NA TRBD1 TRBJ2-7
TGTGCCAGCAGCTTAGCCAGTAATGAGCAGTTCTTC CASSLASNEQFF TRBV7-2 NA NA TRBJ2-1
TGTGCCAGCAGAGCCCTCGGGGGTGGCTACACCTTC CASRALGGGYTF TRBV6-5 once NA TRBJ1-2
TGCAGCGTTGCCCCACCCGACCAGGAGGTTGACAAAAACATTCAGTACTTC CSVAPPDQEVDKNIQYF TRBV29-1 NA NA TRBJ2-4
TGTGTCAGAAGCGGGGGGACAGGAATGAACACTGAAGCTTTCTTT CVRSGGTGMNTEAFF TRBV7-5 NA NA TRBJ1-1
TGTGCCAGCAGTTTGGGAGGGCCGTATGGCTACACCTTC CASSLGGPYGYTF TRBV28 NA NA TRBJ1-2
TGTGCCAGCAGCCAAGATGCCGGGGGGACGCCCTACGAGCAGTACTTC CASSQDAGGTPYEQYF TRBV3-1/TRBV3-2 NA TRBD2 TRBJ2-7
TGTGCCAGCAGTGATGGAAGCGGGAGCGTTGAGCAGTTCTTC CASSDGSGSVEQFF TRBV6-1 NA TRBD2 TRBJ2-1
TGCGCCAGCAGCTTGGTCCCACCGGGGGGCGCTTCTGGAAACACCATATATTTT CASSLVPPGGASGNTIYF TRBV5-1 once NA TRBJ1-3
TGTGCCAGCAGCTCCATCCGAGAGGGGGCAGAGACCCAGTACTTC CASSSIREGAETQYF TRBV11-1 NA TRBD1 TRBJ2-5
TGTGCCTGGAGGGCCCCTAGCACAGATACGCAGTATTTT CAWRAPSTDTQYF TRBV30 once NA TRBJ2-3
TGTGCCAGCACCAAATGGGGGGGAACCGGGGAGCTGTTTTTT CASTKWGGTGELFF TRBV28 NA TRBD2 TRBJ2-2
TGCAGCGTTGCTAGCGGGAGCCTCGAGCAGTACTTC CSVASGSLEQYF TRBV29-1 NA TRBD2 TRBJ2-7
TGTGCCAGCAGTTTCAGGACAGGCTACGAGCAGTACTTC CASSFRTGYEQYF TRBV6-5 NA TRBD1 TRBJ2-7
TGTGCCAGCAGCTTAGTCAGCTCTCCTGTGGACATCTATGGCTACACCTTC CASSLVSSPVDIYGYTF TRBV11-2 NA NA TRBJ1-2
TGTGCCAGCAGCGCGACAGGGGCGGGGGACGAGCAGTACTTC CASSATGAGDEQYF TRBV5-5 NA NA TRBJ2-7
TGTGCCAGCAGCCGTCGCGGGACTCCTCCCCTCGGGGAGCTGTTTTTT CASSRRGTPPLGELFF TRBV7-2 NA NA TRBJ2-2
TGTGCCAGCAGTGAAGGGGTATTAGGGGCCCGGACCTACGAGCAGTACTTC CASSEGVLGARTYEQYF TRBV2 NA NA TRBJ2-7
TGTGCCAGCAGCTTAAGTCACGGGGAGAACAATGAGCAGTTCTTC CASSLSHGENNEQFF TRBV7-9 NA NA TRBJ2-1
TGCGCCAGCAGCGGACAAGCCGACACTGAAGCTTTCTTT CASSGQADTEAFF TRBV10-1 NA NA TRBJ1-1
TGTGCCAGCAAGATGTCGGGCACAGATACGCAGTATTTT CASKMSGTDTQYF TRBV12-3/TRBV12-4 NA NA TRBJ2-3
TGTGCCAGCAGCAAAGGGGGAGGGACAGGGTTGGATGAGCAGTTCTTC CASSKGGGTGLDEQFF TRBV21-1 few NA TRBJ2-1
TGTGCCAGCAGCGCGGGCCTAGCGGGAGGTAGCGAGCAGTTCTTC CASSAGLAGGSEQFF TRBV3-1/TRBV3-2 NA TRBD2 TRBJ2-1
TGCGCCAGCAGCCAAGGCGTCTCTAACTATGGCTACACCTTC CASSQGVSNYGYTF TRBV4-1 once NA TRBJ1-2
TGCGCCAGCAGTCCCGCTGGGACTACGACGGACGGGGAGCTGTTTTTT CASSPAGTTTDGELFF TRBV4-1 NA TRBD2 TRBJ2-2
TGTGCCAGCAGTTACTCCGGGACAGGGGACTATGGCTACACCTTC CASSYSGTGDYGYTF TRBV6-5 few TRBD1 TRBJ1-2
TGTGCCACCAGTGACGGGGTTGGCTACACCTTC CATSDGVGYTF TRBV24-1 NA NA TRBJ1-2
TGTGCCAGCTCACCGACAGGGTCTAATGAAAAACTGTTTTTT CASSPTGSNEKLFF TRBV18 NA TRBD1 TRBJ1-4
TGCAGCGCCGGGTTGGGGACTACCCAAGGGGATACGCAGTATTTT CSAGLGTTQGDTQYF TRBV29-1 NA TRBD2 TRBJ2-3
TGTGCCATCAGCCCTAGAGGAGGGGCGATAGGCTACACCTTC CAISPRGGAIGYTF TRBV10-3 NA NA TRBJ1-2
TGTGCCAGCAGCCCTAGCGGGAGGCCGAACTACGAGCAGTACTTC CASSPSGRPNYEQYF TRBV5-4 NA TRBD2 TRBJ2-7
TGTGCCAGCAGTTGGAACAGTTATGGCTACACCTTC CASSWNSYGYTF TRBV25-1 NA NA TRBJ1-2
TGCGCCAGCAGCTTGGCCCCTGGACAGGGAAATGGCTACACCTTC CASSLAPGQGNGYTF TRBV5-1 once TRBD1 TRBJ1-2
TGTGCCAGCAGTTGGACAGGAGCCTACAATGAGCAGTTCTTC CASSWTGAYNEQFF TRBV27 few TRBD1 TRBJ2-1
TGTGCCAGCAGCCAAGTGCCAGAGAACACTGAAGCTTTCTTT CASSQVPENTEAFF TRBV3-1/TRBV3-2 NA NA TRBJ1-1
TGTGCCAGCAGCTTAGCGGGAGCTAGAGCTTATGGCTACACCTTC CASSLAGARAYGYTF TRBV11-2 NA NA TRBJ1-2
TGTGCCAGCTCACCGTCGGGGGGGGCCACTGAAGCTTTCTTT CASSPSGGATEAFF TRBV18 NA NA TRBJ1-1
TGTGCCAGCAGCCTGGGAAGCGGGAACGAGCAGTACTTC CASSLGSGNEQYF TRBV7-9 once TRBD2 TRBJ2-7
TGTGCCAGCAGTTTTAGCCCAATCTACGAGCAGTACTTC CASSFSPIYEQYF TRBV27 NA NA TRBJ2-7
TGTGCCAGCAGCTCTTCGGGCGAGCAGTACTTC CASSSSGEQYF TRBV7-9 NA NA TRBJ2-7
TGTGCCAGTAGTACGGACAGGGGGAACACTGAAGCTTTCTTT CASSTDRGNTEAFF TRBV19 NA TRBD1 TRBJ1-1
TGTGCCAGCAGTCCCGCTTGGGCGGGGGAGACCCAGTACTTC CASSPAWAGETQYF TRBV28 NA NA TRBJ2-5
TGTGCCAGCAGCGGAGGGTATTCCTACAATGAGCAGTTCTTC CASSGGYSYNEQFF TRBV25-1 NA NA TRBJ2-1
TGTGCCTGGAGTGCCGCCTTAGGTCAGGGCAATCAGCCCCAGCATTTT CAWSAALGQGNQPQHF TRBV30 NA NA TRBJ1-5
TGCGCCAGCAGCCAGGGCAGCGGGAGATTAGATGAGCAGTTCTTC CASSQGSGRLDEQFF TRBV4-1 NA TRBD2 TRBJ2-1